This TCR beta chain was found in a study of T cell changes during pregnancy in multiple sclerosis. Data came from immunoSEQ multiplex PCR; TCRdb stores just in-frame clones and leaves some out. The data contain about 130,000 clones, about 95% of them singletons. Germline loops: CDR1 MNHEY, CDR2 SVGAGI. The CDR3 length is 15 residues. Deletions cut 7 bases from V and 0 bases from J, with 13 bases between. The chain is built from TRBV6-5 and TRBJ2-1; no clear D gene. The sequence derives from a female donor with multiple sclerosis, enrolled in a pregnancy study. This specimen was peripheral blood, taken after pregnancy. The CDR3, as DNA: TGTGCCAGCAAAGAGACGGGTGGCTCCTACAATGAGCAGTTCTTC. Translating it yields CASKETGGSYNEQFF.